The 22 T cell receptor beta chains given below trace back to one sample, sequenced in a study of cytomegalovirus exposure and HLA in healthy donors (TCRdb year 2017). The library came from the immunoSEQ multiplex PCR assay. A mixture of 60 forward primers for TCR Vbeta segments and 13 reverse primers for TCR Jbeta segments was used in the multiplex PCR. Here the immuneACCESS table is served through TCRdb, limited to in-frame sequences with V and J called. Missing clones are a known gap in these copies; in checked studies unresolved V genes cover under half, and the rest lacks a known reason. The sample table lists about 180,000 clones, approximately 78% of them with a count of one. 2.5% of the sample comes from the top ten. Sequencing was performed on PBMCs. Receptors were obtained from a human donor in good health.

Written as DNA, the CDR3 is TGTGCCAGCAGGTGGACAGGGGTAGGTGAAGCTTTCTTT. It yields the protein CASRWTGVGEAFF. The chain is built from TRBV2 and TRBJ1-1, with 9 nucleotides matching TRBD1. Germline lookup yields CDR1 SNHLY and CDR2 FYNNEI. The CDR3 consists of 13 residues. The J segment lost 7 bases and the V segment lost 6 bases, leaving 6 bases of the junction unmatched. Drawing the rest from reference TRBV2 and TRBJ1-1, the complete variable domain is EPEVTQTPSHQVTQMGQEVILRCVPISNHLYFYWYRQILGQKVEFLVSFYNNEISEKSEIFDDQFSVERPDGSNFTLKIRSTKLEDSAMYFCASRWTGVGEAFFGQGTRLTVV.

The chain employs TRBV18 and TRBJ2-1, with D maybe TRBD2 (6 bases). V was pared by 3 bases and J by 8 bases, with 14 bases between. Germline CDR1 reads KGHSH; CDR2 reads LQKENI. CDR3 size: 14 residues. CDR3 DNA: TGTGCCAGCTCACCGGGAGGACCAGGGCATGAGCAGTTCTTC. This encodes CASSPGGPGHEQFF. The complete variable domain, with remaining parts taken from reference TRBV18 and TRBJ2-1, reads NAGVMQNPRHLVRRRGQEARLRCSPMKGHSHVYWYRQLPEEGLKFMVYLQKENIIDESGMPKERFSAEFPKEGPSILRIQQVVRGDSAAYFCASSPGGPGHEQFFGPGTRLTVL.

The CDR3 here is CSVEDRGDRGDGGEAFF. CDR3 DNA: TGCAGCGTTGAAGATCGGGGGGATCGTGGGGATGGGGGTGAAGCTTTCTTT. The chain is built from TRBV29-1 and TRBJ1-1; D is perhaps TRBD1 (5 bases). Germline V gives CDR1 SQVTM, CDR2 ANQGSEA. This CDR3 has 17 residues. V lost 0 bases to trimming and J lost 7 bases, with 24 bases between them. The variable domain in full, with the rest retrieved from reference TRBV29-1 and TRBJ1-1, is SAVISQKPSRDICQRGTSLTIQCQVDSQVTMMFWYRQQPGQSLTLIATANQGSEATYESGFVIDKFPISRPNLTFSTLTVSNMSPEDSSIYLCSVEDRGDRGDGGEAFFGQGTRLTVV.

This clone was seen a single time. The chain employs TRBV6-6 and TRBJ1-3, with a possible D match to TRBD1 (6 bases). Deletions cut 6 bases from V and 0 bases from J, with 12 bases between. The CDR3 runs 15 residues. The germline CDR1 and CDR2 sequences are MNHNY and SVGAGI (reference sequence). This CDR3 is CASSQGQISGNTIYF. CDR3 nucleotides: TGTGCCAGCAGCCAAGGACAGATCTCTGGAAACACCATATATTTT.

The chain has TRBV29-1 and TRBJ2-6; unclear D gene. V lost 3 bases and J lost 0, with 9 bases in between. The length of the CDR3 is 15 residues. Germline assignment: CDR1 SQVTM and CDR2 ANQGSEA. This CDR3 is CSVDLGSSGANVLTF. CDR3 sequence (DNA): TGCAGCGTTGACTTGGGCAGCTCTGGGGCCAACGTCCTGACTTTC.

The DNA for the CDR3 is TGTGCCAGCAGCTCGACAGGGGCAAACAATCAGCCCCAGCATTTT. Translation: CASSSTGANNQPQHF. The chain combines TRBV7-9 with TRBJ1-5, with 8 bases fitting TRBD1. CDR3 length: 15 residues. With V trimmed by 4 bases and J by 3 bases, 5 bases remained unmatched. CDR1 SEHNR and CDR2 FQNEAQ come from the germline V gene (reference sequence).

The gene calls are TRBV7-2 and TRBJ1-1; maybe TRBD1 (6 bases). Looked up from germline, CDR1 is SGHTA and CDR2 is FQGNSA. CDR3 length equals 14 residues. V shed 5 bases and J shed 0 bases, with 10 bases lying between them. CDR3 sequence reads: CASSGRTVNTEAFF. The CDR3 nucleotides read TGTGCCAGCAGCGGACGGACAGTGAACACTGAAGCTTTCTTT. Using reference TRBV7-2 and TRBJ1-1 for the parts outside the CDR3, the full variable domain is GAGVSQSPSNKVTEKGKDVELRCDPISGHTALYWYRQSLGQGLEFLIYFQGNSAPDKSGLPSDRFSAERTGGSVSTLTIQRTQQEDSAVYLCASSGRTVNTEAFFGQGTRLTVV.

The chain is built from TRBV7-9 and TRBJ1-1, with D possibly TRBD1 on 6 matching bases. CDR3 length: 18 amino acids. In germline, CDR1 is SEHNR, CDR2 FQNEAQ (reference sequence). Trimming stripped 5 bases from V and 0 bases from J, with 22 bases between. The CDR3 DNA reads as TGTGCCAGCAGCCATAGAAGTTCCCCGACAGGCTTGAACACTGAAGCTTTCTTT. Translation gives CASSHRSSPTGLNTEAFF.

This clone was found a few times. The chain combines TRBV6-5 with TRBJ1-2, with a possible D match to TRBD1 (5 bases). The germline CDR1 and CDR2 sequences are MNHEY and SVGAGI. V was pared by 6 bases and J by 8 bases, with 13 bases between. The CDR3 has 12 amino acids. The DNA for the CDR3 is TGTGCCAGCAGGGCCCCGGGGGAAGGCTACACCTTC. It encodes CASRAPGEGYTF.

This chain connects TRBV2 to TRBJ2-5; possible D gene TRBD2, 5 bases. Gene TRBJ2-7 matches the end of the DNA better, so the J call may be wrong. CDR1 and CDR2 (germline): SNHLY, FYNNEI. This CDR3 is 12 amino acids long. CDR3: CASGREPHEQYF. The CDR3 nucleotides read TGTGCCAGCGGCCGGGAACCCCACGAGCAGTACTTC.

This chain links TRBV7-2 with TRBJ2-2, with 14 bases lining up with TRBD2. The CDR3 covers 17 residues. V shed 3 bases, J shed 3 bases, and the junction held 3 bases outside the gene matches. Germline values: CDR1 SGHTA, CDR2 FQGNSA. CDR3: CASSLTSGGAHTGELFF. As DNA, the CDR3 is TGTGCCAGCAGCTTGACTAGCGGGGGGGCTCACACCGGGGAGCTGTTTTTT.

The chain links TRBV27 to TRBJ1-5; 10 nucleotides line up with TRBD1. CDR1 and CDR2 (germline): MNHEY, SMNVEV (reference sequence). The CDR3 loop spans 15 amino acids. With 3 bases clipped from V and 4 bases from J, the junction kept 3 bases outside the gene matches. The CDR3 protein is CASSLTGGYNQPQHF. The CDR3, as DNA: TGTGCCAGCAGTTTGACAGGGGGCTATAATCAGCCCCAGCATTTT.

This clone turned up a few times. The rearrangement uses TRBV4-3 and TRBJ1-2, with D uncertain. Germline values: CDR1 LGHNA, CDR2 YSLEER. The ends were cut back, 6 bases at V and 3 bases at J, with 17 bases in the middle. The CDR3 contains 15 residues. The DNA for the CDR3 is TGCGCCAGCAGTCCCACCTTTGAGAACTACTATGGCTACACCTTC. This encodes CASSPTFENYYGYTF.

The V gene is TRBV5-6, the J gene TRBJ2-1; D might be TRBD1 (5 bases). Looked up from germline, CDR1 is SGHDT and CDR2 is YYEEEE. CDR3 size: 15 residues. Trimming cost V 0 bases and J 0 bases, with 7 bases left between them. In nucleotides, the CDR3 is TGTGCCAGCAGCTTGGCAGGGCTCTCCTACAATGAGCAGTTCTTC. It specifies CASSLAGLSYNEQFF.

The J gene is TRBJ2-3, the V gene TRBV9, with 12 bases that match TRBD2. V was pared by 2 bases and J by 3 bases, with 4 bases of the junction left unmatched. Germline CDR1 is SGDLS and CDR2 is YYNGEE. The CDR3 spans 16 residues. This CDR3 is CASSVPSGGATDTQYF. CDR3 sequence (DNA): TGTGCCAGCAGCGTGCCTAGCGGGGGGGCAACAGATACGCAGTATTTT. Together with reference TRBV9 and TRBJ2-3, the CDR3 gives the full variable domain: DSGVTQTPKHLITATGQRVTLRCSPRSGDLSVYWYQQSLDQGLQFLIQYYNGEERAKGNILERFSAQQFPDLHSELNLSSLELGDSALYFCASSVPSGGATDTQYFGPGTRLTVL.

The J gene is TRBJ2-2, the V gene TRBV10-3; no definite D call. CDR1 and CDR2 (germline): ENHRY, SYGVKD. Trimming stripped 7 bases from V and 4 bases from J, with 4 bases between. The CDR3 is 11 residues long. The CDR3 nucleotides are TGTGCCATCACTAGCACCGGGGAGCTGTTTTTT. This codes for CAITSTGELFF.

V and J are TRBV2 and TRBJ2-7, with 9 bases matching TRBD2. Germline-derived CDR1 and CDR2 are SNHLY and FYNNEI. CDR3 length: 15 residues. Trimming cost V 4 bases and J 4 bases; bases outside gene matches: 8. The CDR3 here is CASSGTRGGKYEQYF. The CDR3 DNA reads as TGTGCCAGCAGTGGAACGCGGGGGGGCAAATACGAGCAGTACTTC.

This clone was observed a single time. The chain joins TRBV6-1 to TRBJ2-7, with a possible D match to TRBD1 (6 bases). The CDR3 runs 17 residues. Germline V CDR1 and CDR2: MNHNS, SASEGT. V lost 3 bases, J lost 1 base, and 19 bases lay in between. CDR3: CASSDDRGQTKSYEQYF. DNA of the CDR3: TGTGCCAGCAGTGACGACCGTGGACAGACAAAATCCTACGAGCAGTACTTC.

The chain joins TRBV19 to TRBJ1-1; D remains unclear. This CDR3 contains 12 residues. Trimming took 3 bases from V and 6 from J, leaving 8 bases between them. Germline CDR1 reads LNHDA; CDR2 reads SQIVND (reference sequence). CDR3 bases: TGTGCCAGTAGTATCGGTCCGGCTGAAGCTTTCTTT. It yields the protein CASSIGPAEAFF.

CDR3: CASSRDGDSNQPQHF. CDR3 DNA: TGTGCCAGCAGCCGAGACGGAGACAGCAATCAGCCCCAGCATTTT. The chain links TRBV9 to TRBJ1-5; D gene ambiguous. Germline V gene lookup returns CDR1 SGDLS and CDR2 YYNGEE. The CDR3 runs 15 residues. V was shortened by 4 bases and J by 1 base, with 12 bases between the two germline ends.

V is TRBV6-1 and J is TRBJ2-5, with 8 bases lining up with TRBD1. Germline assignment: CDR1 MNHNS and CDR2 SASEGT. V shed 5 bases, J shed 5 bases, and the junction held 10 bases outside the gene matches. The CDR3 runs to 15 residues. In DNA, the CDR3 is TGTGCCAGCAGTACTCGACAGGGGATTTGGGAGACCCAGTACTTC. The encoded protein is CASSTRQGIWETQYF.

This clone occurred a few times. The rearrangement uses TRBV2 and TRBJ1-1, with D tentatively TRBD1 (5 bases). Germline V gene lookup returns CDR1 SNHLY and CDR2 FYNNEI. V lost 6 bases to trimming and J lost 5 bases, with 19 bases between them. CDR3 length: 15 amino acids. The DNA of the CDR3 is TGTGCCAGCAGGGAGGCGTTTGGAGGGGATACTGAAGCTTTCTTT. This translates into CASREAFGGDTEAFF.